The 26 T cell receptor beta chains below were found in one sample sequenced in a study of human T cells and chemical hapten exposure. The time point is: patch test 2, 6 weeks after DPC sensitization. This sample's treatment: therapeutic diphenylcyclopropenone sensitization with weekly scalp DPC. One entry per CDR3 protein results from TCRdb running MiXCR on the RACE reads. The table has over 130,000 distinct CDR3 sequences, around 11% seen once. The sequences come from whole blood, collected in connection with sensitization to the hapten diphenylcyclopropenone (DPC). The receptors originated from a woman aged 45 to 65 with alopecia areata. Some clones in this sample may be carry-over from other donors' samples.

The rearrangement links TRBV27 to TRBJ2-1; D possibly corresponds to TRBD1 (6 bases). Germline-derived CDR1 and CDR2 are MNHEY and SMNVEV (reference sequence). The CDR3 is 15 residues long. Trimming shortened V by 3 bases and J by 4 bases, and 13 bases separated the two germline ends. This CDR3 reads CASSLTGHLYNEQFF. The CDR3 nucleotides read TGTGCCAGCAGTTTGACGGGACACTTATACAATGAGCAGTTCTTC.

This clonotype occurred many times. The V gene is TRBV7-3, the J gene TRBJ2-7; D uncertain. V shed 1 base and J shed 6 bases, with 10 bases lying between them. The germline gives CDR1 SGHTA, CDR2 FQGTGA. CDR3 size: 13 residues. CDR3 DNA sequence: TGTGCCAGCAGCTTAAATGTGGGTCGCGAGCAGTACTTC. Its translation is CASSLNVGREQYF.

This chain joins TRBV12-3 or TRBV12-4 and TRBJ2-2, with 9 bases lining up with TRBD2. This CDR3 is built from 14 residues. The J segment lost 7 bases and the V segment lost 2 bases, leaving 2 bases of the junction unmatched. As DNA, the CDR3 is TGTGCCAGCAGTTTACCTAGCGGGGTCGGGGAGCTGTTTTTT. Translation gives CASSLPSGVGELFF.

The chain couples TRBV24-1 to TRBJ2-7; D remains ambiguous. Trimming left V 2 bases short and J 6 bases short, with 10 bases between. Germline values: CDR1 KGHDR, CDR2 SFDVKD. There are 13 residues in the CDR3. The CDR3 protein is CATSDWSSGEQYF. The CDR3, as DNA: TGTGCCACCAGTGATTGGTCTTCGGGCGAGCAGTACTTC.

The chain uses TRBV6-2 or TRBV6-3 and TRBJ1-4; no definite D call. This CDR3 comprises 13 residues. Looked up from germline, CDR1 is MNHEY and CDR2 is SVGEGT. The ends were cut back, 6 bases at V and 7 bases at J, with 12 bases in the middle. As DNA, the CDR3 is TGTGCCAGCAGCCCATTCGGCGGTGAAAAACTGTTTTTT. Its protein product is CASSPFGGEKLFF.

The chain uses TRBV29-1 and TRBJ1-2; D unresolved. The V and J ends lost 2 bases and 2 bases respectively, with 6 bases between them. Germline V gene lookup returns CDR1 SQVTM and CDR2 ANQGSEA. CDR3 length equals 12 residues. Here the CDR3 reads CSVESRNYGYTF. The DNA for the CDR3 is TGCAGCGTTGAATCTCGGAACTATGGCTACACCTTC.

This clonotype was recorded a few times. The V call is TRBV27, the J call TRBJ2-3; 8 positions agree with TRBD1. With 5 bases clipped from V and 0 bases from J, the junction kept 13 bases outside the gene matches. Germline CDR1 MNHEY, CDR2 SMNVEV (reference sequence). The CDR3 runs to 18 residues. The CDR3 region has the DNA TGTGCCAGCAGTCCCCTGGTCACCAGGGGGCGAAGCACAGATACGCAGTATTTT. Encoded protein: CASSPLVTRGRSTDTQYF.

This clonotype was observed many times. The rearrangement uses TRBV6-6 and TRBJ1-2; 7 bases map to TRBD1. Germline CDR1 MNHNY, CDR2 SVGAGI (reference sequence). The J segment lost 0 bases and the V segment lost 5 bases, leaving 9 bases of the junction unmatched. CDR3 length: 16 amino acids. CDR3 residues: CASSPLRGQSNYGYTF. The CDR3 DNA reads as TGTGCCAGCAGTCCGTTGAGGGGACAGTCTAACTATGGCTACACCTTC.

This chain links TRBV24-1 with TRBJ1-1; maybe TRBD1 (6 bases). The CDR3 contains 13 residues. Germline CDR1 and CDR2: KGHDR and SFDVKD. V dropped 10 bases and J dropped 0 bases, with 11 bases sitting between them. For the CDR3, the DNA is TGTGCCACGCGACGGGGGCTGAACACTGAAGCTTTCTTT. This gives the protein CATRRGLNTEAFF.

The sample holds many counts of this clonotype. The genes are TRBV25-1 and TRBJ1-2; 7 positions agree with TRBD1. The germline V gene encodes CDR1 MGHDK and CDR2 SYGVNS. The CDR3 spans 15 residues. J lost 4 bases, V lost 4 bases, and 9 bases had no gene match. This CDR3 reads CASSGPTGVGYGYTF. CDR3 bases: TGTGCCAGCAGTGGCCCTACAGGGGTAGGCTATGGCTACACCTTC.

This chain links TRBV5-5 with TRBJ1-1, with D unresolved. The CDR3 has 14 amino acids. Germline V gene sequence: CDR1 SGHKS, CDR2 YYEKEE (reference sequence). Trimming cost V 4 bases and J 0 bases, with 10 bases left between them. DNA for the CDR3: TGTGCCAGCAGCGCAGGACCTGTGAACACTGAAGCTTTCTTT. Protein: CASSAGPVNTEAFF.

This clonotype was counted at least ten times. CDR3 DNA: TGTGCCAGCAGTTACTCGAGGCAGGGCTCCTACAATGAGCAGTTCTTC. It is translated as CASSYSRQGSYNEQFF. The chain combines TRBV6-2 or TRBV6-3 with TRBJ2-1; a possible D gene is TRBD1 (5 bases). Trimming cost V 0 bases and J 0 bases, with 9 bases left between them. Germline-derived CDR1 and CDR2 are MNHEY and SVGEGT. The CDR3 sequence is 16 residues long.

The rearrangement links TRBV7-6 to TRBJ1-1, with a weak D call TRBD1 (5 bases). V was trimmed by 5 bases and J by 11 bases, leaving 12 bases between them. The CDR3 loop spans 11 amino acids. Germline V CDR1 and CDR2: SGHVS, FNYEAQ. As DNA, the CDR3 is TGTGCCAGCAGCCTAGGGGTGGGCGCTTTCTTT. Translation gives CASSLGVGAFF.

The sample holds many counts of this clonotype. The chain carries TRBV7-9 and TRBJ1-4; 10 bases are a match to TRBD1. Germline assignment: CDR1 SEHNR and CDR2 FQNEAQ (reference sequence). V lost 3 bases to trimming and J lost 0 bases; unmatched junction nucleotides: 7. CDR3 length: 18 residues. CDR3 nucleotides: TGTGCCAGCAGCTTGGGACAGGGGCGCCCTGCAACTAATGAAAAACTGTTTTTT. The encoded protein is CASSLGQGRPATNEKLFF. The full variable domain, in which reference TRBV7-9 and TRBJ1-4 provide the parts outside the CDR3, is DTGVSQNPRHKITKRGQNVTFRCDPISEHNRLYWYRQTLGQGPEFLTYFQNEAQLEKSRLLSDRFSAERPKGSFSTLEIQRTEQGDSAMYLCASSLGQGRPATNEKLFFGSGTQLSVL.

Ten or more counts support this clonotype. The chain is built from TRBV20-1 and TRBJ2-7; 9 bases line up with TRBD1. This CDR3 has 13 residues. Germline V gives CDR1 DFQATT, CDR2 SNEGSKA (reference sequence). The CDR3 is CSADRGFSYEQYF. CDR3 sequence (DNA): TGCAGCGCCGACAGGGGGTTCTCCTACGAGCAGTACTTC.

This clonotype was recorded many times. The CDR3: CASQGAGANVLTF. DNA for the CDR3: TGTGCCAGCCAGGGGGCTGGGGCCAACGTCCTGACTTTC. The rearrangement links TRBV2 to TRBJ2-6; 7 bases agree with TRBD1. Germline assignment: CDR1 SNHLY and CDR2 FYNNEI. J lost 2 bases, V lost 8 bases, and 0 bases had no gene match. The CDR3 loop spans 13 amino acids. Full variable domain (rest looked up from reference TRBV2 and TRBJ2-6): EPEVTQTPSHQVTQMGQEVILRCVPISNHLYFYWYRQILGQKVEFLVSFYNNEISEKSEIFDDQFSVERPDGSNFTLKIRSTKLEDSAMYFCASQGAGANVLTFGAGSRLTVL.

This clonotype was found a few times. The V call is TRBV27, the J call TRBJ2-3; perhaps D is TRBD1 or TRBD2 (5 bases each). The V end lost 5 bases, the J end lost 4 bases, and 19 bases lay between the germline ends. Germline V CDR1 and CDR2: MNHEY, SMNVEV (reference sequence). The CDR3 loop spans 16 amino acids. The CDR3 loop reads CASSPLRGAAADTQYF. CDR3 in DNA: TGTGCCAGCAGTCCCCTGAGAGGGGCCGCCGCAGATACGCAGTATTTT.

The CDR3 bases are TGCAGTGCTAGAGATGCAAGGCAGGGGTCCTACAATGAGCAGTTCTTC. This sequence encodes CSARDARQGSYNEQFF. V gene TRBV20-1 combines with J gene TRBJ2-1, with D possibly matching TRBD1 (6 bases). V was pared by 0 bases and J by 1 base, with 13 bases between. Germline V gives CDR1 DFQATT, CDR2 SNEGSKA (reference sequence). The CDR3 extends over 16 amino acids.

The J gene is TRBJ1-2, the V gene TRBV27; tentatively, D is TRBD1 (5 bases). V shed 3 bases and J shed 4 bases, with 15 bases lying between them. Germline V gene lookup returns CDR1 MNHEY and CDR2 SMNVEV (reference sequence). CDR3 length equals 15 residues. CDR3 in amino acids: CASSLAVTALYGYTF. The CDR3 DNA reads as TGTGCCAGCAGTTTGGCGGTGACAGCCCTCTATGGCTACACCTTC.

The chain combines TRBV4-3 with TRBJ1-6; D is ambiguous. CDR1 and CDR2 from the germline V gene are LGHNA and YSLEER. Trimming removed 0 bases from V and 7 bases from J, with 13 bases in between. The CDR3 length is 16 residues. The CDR3 reads CASSQDLDALNSPLHF. In DNA form, the CDR3 reads TGCGCCAGCAGCCAAGATTTAGACGCCTTGAATTCACCCCTCCACTTT.

This clonotype was recorded a few times. V gene TRBV29-1 combines with J gene TRBJ2-2; no clear D gene. Germline CDR1 is SQVTM and CDR2 is ANQGSEA. CDR3 length: 14 residues. V was clipped by 7 bases and J by 0 bases, with 12 bases between them. DNA of the CDR3: TGCAGCGCCACACTACACGCGAACACCGGGGAGCTGTTTTTT. The encoded protein is CSATLHANTGELFF.

This clonotype was observed a few times. The chain is built from TRBV29-1 and TRBJ2-5; 11 nucleotides agree with TRBD2. This CDR3 is built from 12 residues. V trimming: 7 bases; J trimming: 3 bases; junction bases outside the gene matches: 1. Germline V gene sequence: CDR1 SQVTM, CDR2 ANQGSEA. CDR3 loop: CSASGGKETQYF. The DNA for the CDR3 is TGCAGCGCTAGCGGGGGGAAAGAGACCCAGTACTTC. Drawing the rest from reference TRBV29-1 and TRBJ2-5, the complete variable domain is SAVISQKPSRDICQRGTSLTIQCQVDSQVTMMFWYRQQPGQSLTLIATANQGSEATYESGFVIDKFPISRPNLTFSTLTVSNMSPEDSSIYLCSASGGKETQYFGPGTRLLVL.

This clonotype occurred many times. The DNA of the CDR3 is TGTGCCAGCAGCACGGACGGCTCCGGGGAGCTGTTTTTT. Its translation is CASSTDGSGELFF. The chain recombines TRBV7-9 with TRBJ2-2, with D hard to call. The length of the CDR3 is 13 residues. The germline V and J ends were trimmed by 5 bases and 6 bases, with 10 bases remaining between them. Germline CDR1 SEHNR, CDR2 FQNEAQ (reference sequence).

The gene calls are TRBV28 and TRBJ2-3, with D maybe TRBD2 (5 bases). CDR1 is MDHEN and CDR2 is SYDVKM in the germline V gene. V was cut by 6 bases and J by 2 bases, with 15 bases left in between. There are 15 residues in the CDR3. CDR3 in DNA: TGTGCCAGCAGCTCCTGGACTGGGAACACAGATACGCAGTATTTT. Its protein product is CASSSWTGNTDTQYF.

The table lists this clonotype with a few counts. This sequence joins TRBV12-3 or TRBV12-4 and TRBJ1-6; 11 nucleotides agree with TRBD1. The CDR3 covers 14 residues. The V and J ends lost 4 bases and 7 bases, in that order; junction bases with no gene match: 0. The CDR3 sequence is CASSWDRGNSPLHF. The CDR3 DNA is TGTGCCAGCAGTTGGGACAGGGGGAATTCACCCCTCCACTTT.

This clonotype was seen more than once but under ten times. The CDR3 DNA reads as TGCAGCGTTGCACAGTTGAGCAATCAGCCCCAGCATTTT. The encoded protein is CSVAQLSNQPQHF. This chain connects TRBV29-1 to TRBJ1-5; D is uncertain. This CDR3 has 13 residues. Germline V gene lookup returns CDR1 SQVTM and CDR2 ANQGSEA. V shed 4 bases and J shed 1 base, with 8 bases lying between them.